The source of this T cell receptor beta chain is a study of T cell responses to AZD1222 COVID-19 vaccine (dated by TCRdb to the early 2020s). For context, the study as a whole: AZD1222 recipients given second doses at about 4 weeks or at about 12 weeks were pooled, since spike-specific TCR depth and breadth were not found to differ between the two schedules. A total of about 240 trial participants underwent TCR sequencing, of whom around 200 received two doses of AZD1222 and about 25 received two doses of the MenACWY control vaccine. Trial participants were enrolled by age into subgroups of 18-55, 56-69 and 70-plus years, and 148, 28 and 57 TCR-sequenced participants, respectively, were included in these subgroups. The research as a whole found: Nearly half of unique spike-specific TCRs reportedly recognized epitopes outside regions mutated in the B.1.351 and B.1.1.7 variants. A significant rise in spike-specific TCR breadth and depth was observed after two AZD1222 doses relative to day 0 and relative to MenACWY recipients. The whole spike protein was spanned by vaccine-associated CD4 TCRs, and dominant responses were seen in regions 160-218 and 743-854. Conclusions about previously exposed vaccinees are limited, since just 6 or 7 AZD1222 recipients were seropositive for SARS-CoV-2 at baseline. In the small 56-69-year group, the increase in depth fell short of significance, most likely because of low power. No day 14 peak-response samples were available, so repertoires were characterized only after the peak T cell response. Participants were mostly white British, with more females than males. The authors suggested clonal diversity may have been underestimated.

Deletion took 11 bases off V and 6 bases off J, with a span of 16 bases between the germline ends. Measured from the cysteine to the phenylalanine, the CDR3 is 12 residues long. Left in the record is the CDR3 DNA by itself, 36 bases read in frame from the first base. Taken from the germline V gene, the CDR1 and CDR2 loops are SNHLY and FYNNEI. About this clone: Which antigen it targets is not known. Per-base qualities were not stored, and no clone one base away is much larger.

The CDR3 regions of human TCRbeta chains were subjected to immunosequencing. In the paper's pipeline: Repertoire TCRs were checked for matches against a reference library of SARS-CoV-2-specific TCRs that had been generated using the MIRA antigen-specificity platform. Breadth meant the fraction of unique TCRs that were SARS-CoV-2-associated, whereas depth meant the fraction of total T cells that were SARS-CoV-2-associated. Using the MIRA data, each spike-specific TCR was assigned both to the spike region to which the TCR was reactive and to a CD4 or CD8 class. Log10-transformed breadth and depth values were compared by one-way ANOVA with Sidak's multiple comparisons tests. TCRdb obtained this table from immuneACCESS and retained in-frame rearrangements with V and J assigned. These tables miss some clones; where compared with another copy, unresolved V genes account for less than half of the shortfall, and the remainder is unexplained. V, J and clone size are taken as reported in that table, and D and trimming were inferred from the DNA itself. The sample yields 100,000 to 150,000 clones; approximately 90% were counted once. The ten top clones hold 1.5% of the sample.

What the time point label conveys for this sample: baseline before first vaccination. Vaccinee samples were obtained from the UK trials COV001 and COV002, which included a single-blind randomized controlled phase 2/3 trial of AZD1222 (ChAdOx1 nCoV-19) in healthy adults. Trial participant PBMC samples were collected at day 0 and day 28 after the second dose for TCRbeta chain sequencing. Here the chain combines TRBV2 and TRBJ2-5, and possibly TRBD2, on 6 matching bases. This clonotype was sampled from an adult in good health. Sequenced material: peripheral blood, taken on day 0 of AZD1222 vaccination. The nucleotide sequence is given as TGTGCCTCCGGGCCCGGCGGGAAGACCCAGTACTTC. Its coded protein is CASGPGGKTQYF.